These 8 T cell receptor beta chains originate from one sample sequenced in a study of CD8 T cells in ankylosing spondylitis (dated by TCRdb to about 2017). Libraries came from 5' RACE. Data came from an Illumina HiSeq 2500. TCRdb reprocessing: public reads trimmed at Q25 with fastp, clones called with MiXCR, in-frame beta chains kept. Records with the same CDR3 protein are collapsed into one entry carrying the most frequent genes and DNA. The sample yields 190,000 or so distinct CDR3 sequences; around 13% were counted once. The ten largest account for approximately 16% of the sample. The sample taken for sequencing was blood, either unsorted or a sorted T cell fraction (not recorded which). These TCRs come from a male donor with ankylosing spondylitis or in good health (not recorded which).

This clonotype was found a few times. The rearrangement links TRBV4-1 to TRBJ2-5; the match to TRBD2 covers 13 bases. V trimming: 2 bases; J trimming: 2 bases; junction bases outside the gene matches: 5. Germline CDR1 and CDR2: MGHRA and YSYEKL. This CDR3 has 17 amino acids. CDR3 amino acids: CASSQTLLAGGQETQYF. The CDR3 DNA follows: TGCGCCAGCAGCCAAACACTACTAGCGGGAGGGCAAGAGACCCAGTACTTC.

This clonotype was counted ten times or more. The chain is built from TRBV4-1 and TRBJ2-7, with D possibly TRBD2 on 5 matching bases. The CDR3 spans 13 residues. Germline CDR1 MGHRA, CDR2 YSYEKL. V lost 3 bases and J 0 bases, leaving 6 bases between the germline ends. The CDR3 protein is CASSQGSSYEQYF. The CDR3 DNA reads TGCGCCAGCAGCCAGGGGAGCTCCTACGAGCAGTACTTC.

The rearrangement links TRBV7-7 to TRBJ1-1; a possible D gene is TRBD1 (5 bases). The V and J ends lost 5 bases and 10 bases respectively, with 17 bases between them. Germline V gives CDR1 SSHAT, CDR2 FNYEAQ (reference sequence). The CDR3 loop spans 13 amino acids. The CDR3 sequence: CASSPGEGRGAFF. CDR3 bases: TGTGCCAGCAGCCCCGGAGAGGGGAGGGGAGCTTTCTTT. Filled out from reference TRBV7-7 and TRBJ1-1, the complete variable domain reads GAGVSQSPRYKVTKRGQDVTLRCDPISSHATLYWYQQALGQGPEFLTYFNYEAQPDKSGLPSDRFSAERPEGSISTLTIQRTEQRDSAMYRCASSPGEGRGAFFGQGTRLTVV.

This clonotype was seen a handful of times. This chain links TRBV4-1 with TRBJ2-1; TRBD2 matches at 11 bases. CDR1 MGHRA and CDR2 YSYEKL come from the germline V gene. Trimming at V came to 4 bases and at J to 7 bases, leaving 18 bases not matched to a gene. The CDR3 runs to 19 residues. CDR3 protein: CASSPSSFSRLAGPNEQFF. Here the CDR3 DNA reads TGCGCCAGCAGCCCCTCCTCATTTTCGAGACTAGCGGGGCCGAATGAGCAGTTCTTC.

This clonotype was recorded many times. The chain employs TRBV7-9 and TRBJ2-7; no firm D call. The CDR3 has 13 amino acids. Germline CDR1 and CDR2: SEHNR and FQNEAQ (reference sequence). Trimming pared 1 base from V and 7 bases from J, leaving 11 bases between. This CDR3 reads CASSLGVPVEQYF. The DNA of the CDR3 is TGTGCCAGCAGCTTAGGTGTTCCAGTGGAGCAGTACTTC. Together with reference TRBV7-9 and TRBJ2-7, the CDR3 gives the full variable domain: DTGVSQNPRHKITKRGQNVTFRCDPISEHNRLYWYRQTLGQGPEFLTYFQNEAQLEKSRLLSDRFSAERPKGSFSTLEIQRTEQGDSAMYLCASSLGVPVEQYFGPGTRLTVT.

This chain links TRBV4-1 with TRBJ1-2; no definite D call. Trimming took 3 bases from V and 1 from J, leaving 12 bases between them. CDR3 length: 15 residues. CDR1 is MGHRA and CDR2 is YSYEKL in the germline V gene. The CDR3, as DNA: TGCGCCAGCAGCCATCGATCGGACGGTAACTATGGCTACACCTTC. Amino acid sequence: CASSHRSDGNYGYTF.

This clonotype has more than one count but fewer than ten. The chain links TRBV12-3 or TRBV12-4 to TRBJ1-2; D is perhaps TRBD1 (6 bases). The CDR3 length is 16 residues. Trimming left V 2 bases short and J 4 bases short, with 17 bases between. The chain's CDR3 is CASSLMGGSDLYGYTF. The CDR3 nucleotides are TGTGCCAGCAGTTTAATGGGGGGCTCAGATCTCTATGGCTACACCTTC.

In this sample, this clonotype turned up many times. V and J are TRBV12-3 or TRBV12-4 and TRBJ1-1, with D tentatively TRBD1 (5 bases). The CDR3 totals 15 residues. V lost 1 base, J lost 2 bases, and 11 bases lay in between. In DNA form, the CDR3 reads TGTGCCAGCAGTTTAGGGACATACCTTAACACTGAAGCTTTCTTT. Amino acids: CASSLGTYLNTEAFF.